This T cell receptor (beta chain) was captured in a study of T cell clonality in common variable immunodeficiency. This clone was seen repeatedly, ten times or more. The antigen is undetermined. This specimen includes other DNA sequences encoding the same CDR3. This table comes from immunoSEQ multiplex PCR, and its TCRdb copy is limited to in-frame clones, with some not included. The sample contains approximately 60,000 clones, none of them singletons. Study results and limitations: CVID patient heterogeneity limited repertoire-clinical complication correlations. Shared TCRbeta clones were fewer between CVID subjects than controls.

Blood samples were heparinized, 5 to 8 ml per donor. The TCR comes from a person aged 18-69 years in good health. Sequenced sample: peripheral blood mononuclear cells.

CDR3 DNA (partial): TGTGCCAGCAGCCCCCAGGGATATGGC. Protein product: CASSPQGYG. The full CDR3 is CASSPQGYGYTF. The chain is built from TRBV7-9 and TRBJ1-2, with D possibly TRBD1 on 5 matching bases. Sequencing ends 3 residues short of the CDR3 end; the germline J gene provides the rest. Per germline, CDR1 SEHNR and CDR2 FQNEAQ (reference sequence). The V and J ends lost 5 bases and 5 bases respectively, with 9 bases between them. The CDR3 is 12 amino acids.